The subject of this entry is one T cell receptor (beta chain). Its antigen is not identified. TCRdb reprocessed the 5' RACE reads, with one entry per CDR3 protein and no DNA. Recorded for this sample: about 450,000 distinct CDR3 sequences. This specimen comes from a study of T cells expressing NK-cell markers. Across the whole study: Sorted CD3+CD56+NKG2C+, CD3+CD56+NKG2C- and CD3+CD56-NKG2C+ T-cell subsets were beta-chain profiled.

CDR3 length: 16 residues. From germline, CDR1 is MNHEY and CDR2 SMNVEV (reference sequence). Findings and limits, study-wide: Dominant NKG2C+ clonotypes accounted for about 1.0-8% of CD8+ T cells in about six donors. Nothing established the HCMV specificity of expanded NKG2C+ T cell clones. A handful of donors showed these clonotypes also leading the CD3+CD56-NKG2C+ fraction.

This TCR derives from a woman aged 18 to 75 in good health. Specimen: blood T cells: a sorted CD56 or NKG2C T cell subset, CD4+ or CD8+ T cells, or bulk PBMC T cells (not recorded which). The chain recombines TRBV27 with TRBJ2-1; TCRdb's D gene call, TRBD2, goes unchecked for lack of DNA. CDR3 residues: CASSGGGLAGYNEQFF.